This TCR beta chain appears in the sequencing data of a study of cytomegalovirus exposure and HLA in healthy donors. Findings of the study overall: Being productive about 87% or about 30% of the time was typical of most TCR beta V segments in an earlier analysis.

V lost 2 bases and J lost 4, with 9 bases in between. This CDR3 is 13 amino acids long. Germline V lookup: CDR1 SGHRS, CDR2 YFSETQ. In regard to this clone: What it binds is not known.

In the PCR, 60 Vbeta and 13 Jbeta primers were used. This table comes from immunoSEQ multiplex PCR, and its TCRdb copy is limited to in-frame clones, with some not included. The table includes 200,000 to 250,000 clones, over 75% detected once. This clonotype originated in a girl aged 2 to 10 in good health and CMV-seronegative. V is TRBV5-1 and J is TRBJ1-2; possibly TRBD1 for D (6 bases). The sample consisted of PBMCs. In nucleotides, the CDR3 is TGCGCCAGCAGCTTTTCAGGGGTCTATGGCTACACCTTC. This encodes CASSFSGVYGYTF.